A single sample gave rise to the 7 T cell receptor beta chains below, sequenced in a study of T cells in Graves' hyperthyroidism and ophthalmopathy. The investigators amplified TCR beta CDR3 regions from RNA transcripts. Using the HTBI primer set, a first-round RT-PCR was run on the TCR CDR3. Via MiXCR, TCRdb re-called the multiplex PCR reads, giving one row per CDR3 protein. The table records approximately 500,000 distinct CDR3 sequences, approximately 44% of them present only once. The sample was peripheral blood or thyroid tissue (not recorded which). These receptors all come from a young woman with Graves' hyperthyroidism.

A few counts support this clonotype. Its ends do not fully match the called genes, so a read error is possible. This chain links TRBV7-2 with TRBJ1-2; tentatively, D is TRBD1 (5 bases). The CDR3 is 13 amino acids. From germline, CDR1 is SGHTA and CDR2 FQGNSA. The DNA of the CDR3 is TGTGCCAGCAGCTCCAGGACAAACTATGGCGACACCTTC. It encodes CASSSRTNYGDTF.

This clonotype was detected many times. Here the CDR3 DNA reads TGTGCCAGCAGCTTAGCAAGCGGGGCAAACACCGGGGAGCTGTTTTTT. It is translated as CASSLASGANTGELFF. This chain uses TRBV7-6 with TRBJ2-2; TRBD2 aligns across 7 bases. Germline CDR1 and CDR2: SGHVS and FNYEAQ. This CDR3 is 16 amino acids long. With V trimmed by 0 bases and J by 2 bases, 3 bases remained unmatched.

This clonotype has at least ten counts. V and J are TRBV7-2 and TRBJ2-7; no reliable D call. CDR1 and CDR2 (germline): SGHTA, FQGNSA. The CDR3 contains 13 residues. V dropped 1 base and J dropped 3 bases, with 7 bases sitting between them. The CDR3 bases are TGTGCCAGCAGCTTAGACGGAGACTACGAGCAGTACTTC. Its translation is CASSLDGDYEQYF.

This clonotype was observed many times. The chain couples TRBV9 to TRBJ2-7; a weak D match, TRBD2 (6 bases). V lost 4 bases to trimming and J lost 3 bases, with 17 bases between them. CDR1 and CDR2 from the germline V gene are SGDLS and YYNGEE. The length of the CDR3 is 15 residues. In DNA, the CDR3 is TGTGCCAGCAGCCCATCACCGGGAGCGCTCTACGAGCAGTACTTC. Its translation is CASSPSPGALYEQYF.

The chain uses TRBV7-9 and TRBJ1-2, with TRBD1 matching 7 bases. Germline loops: CDR1 SEHNR, CDR2 FQNEAQ (reference sequence). The CDR3 covers 14 residues. With V trimmed by 3 bases and J by 7 bases, 8 bases remained unmatched. The CDR3 region is CASSLLQGDTGYTF. The CDR3 DNA is TGTGCCAGCAGCTTGCTGCAGGGGGACACTGGCTACACCTTC.

Many counts were recorded for this clonotype. The rearrangement uses TRBV3-1 and TRBJ2-7; 7 bases map to TRBD2. Germline values: CDR1 LGHDT, CDR2 YNNKEL (reference sequence). The CDR3 sequence is 16 residues long. With 1 base clipped from V and 7 bases from J, the junction kept 13 bases outside the gene matches. The CDR3 region is CASSQGYTGGAGEQYF. The DNA for the CDR3 is TGTGCCAGCAGCCAAGGCTACACGGGGGGTGCTGGGGAGCAGTACTTC.

On this clonotype: This sequence may be a read error, since a much larger clone differs from it by one base. V usage is TRBV6-5 and J usage is TRBJ2-7; 10 bases align to TRBD2. This CDR3 has 14 amino acids. V lost 10 bases and J lost 7; bases outside the gene matches: 13. Germline values: CDR1 MNHEY, CDR2 SVGAGI. DNA for the CDR3: TGTGCCACGGGGACTCTAGCGGGAGCAAAGGAGCAGTACTTC. Protein product: CATGTLAGAKEQYF.